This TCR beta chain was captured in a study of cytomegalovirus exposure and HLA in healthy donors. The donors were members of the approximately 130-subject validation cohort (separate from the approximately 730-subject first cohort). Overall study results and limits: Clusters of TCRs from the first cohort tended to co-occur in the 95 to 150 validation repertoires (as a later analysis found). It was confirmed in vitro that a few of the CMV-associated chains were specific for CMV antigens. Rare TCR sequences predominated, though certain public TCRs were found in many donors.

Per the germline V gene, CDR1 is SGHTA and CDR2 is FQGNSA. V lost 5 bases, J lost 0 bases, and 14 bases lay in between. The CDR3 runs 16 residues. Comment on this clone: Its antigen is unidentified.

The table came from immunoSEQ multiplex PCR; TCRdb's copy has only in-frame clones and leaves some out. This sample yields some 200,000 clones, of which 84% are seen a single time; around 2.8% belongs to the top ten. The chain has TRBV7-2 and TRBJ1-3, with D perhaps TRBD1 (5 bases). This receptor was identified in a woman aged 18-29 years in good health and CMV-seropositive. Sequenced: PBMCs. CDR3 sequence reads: CASSRGGSLSGNTIYF. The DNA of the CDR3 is TGTGCCAGCAGCCGGGGGGGATCACTCTCTGGAAACACCATATATTTT.